The 25 T cell receptor beta chains in this list originate from one sample, sequenced in a study of cytomegalovirus exposure and HLA in healthy donors. The PCR had 60 Vbeta and 13 Jbeta primers. The protocol was immunoSEQ multiplex PCR, while the TCRdb copy is restricted to in-frame clones and leaves out a portion. The sample comprises fewer than 150,000 clones, about 70% of which are singletons, and around 3.2% rests with the top ten. Material: PBMCs. These receptors came from a man aged 40-49 years in good health and CMV-seronegative.

The rearrangement joins TRBV10-3 to TRBJ2-7; D is possibly TRBD1 (5 bases). V was shortened by 9 bases and J by 4 bases, with 13 bases between the two germline ends. The CDR3 spans 12 residues. Germline CDR1 reads ENHRY; CDR2 reads SYGVKD. This CDR3 reads CAMGPGPYEQYF. CDR3 DNA: TGTGCCATGGGCCCAGGGCCTTACGAGCAGTACTTC.

CDR3 residues: CASSERRVGANVLTF. The DNA of the CDR3 is TGCGCCAGCAGTGAGCGCCGAGTCGGGGCCAACGTCCTGACTTTC. V usage is TRBV10-1 and J usage is TRBJ2-6; D unclear. With 2 bases removed from V and 4 bases from J, the gap between germline ends came to 9 bases. Germline values: CDR1 WNHNN, CDR2 SYGVQD (reference sequence). This CDR3 region has 15 residues.

This chain uses TRBV5-1 with TRBJ2-5; TRBD1 matches at 12 bases. Trimming removed 4 bases from V and 4 bases from J; junction bases left unmatched: 5. Germline V CDR1 and CDR2: SGHRS, YFSETQ. This CDR3 region has 15 residues. This chain's CDR3 is CASSPGQGAAETQYF. The DNA for the CDR3 is TGCGCCAGCAGCCCGGGACAGGGGGCCGCAGAGACCCAGTACTTC.

The chain employs TRBV9 and TRBJ2-3; 7 nucleotides agree with TRBD2. CDR1 SGDLS and CDR2 YYNGEE come from the germline V gene. V shed 0 bases, J shed 4 bases, and the junction held 5 bases outside the gene matches. This CDR3 has 15 amino acids. CDR3 amino acids: CASSVDAGVADTQYF. The CDR3 DNA follows: TGTGCCAGCAGCGTAGATGCGGGAGTGGCAGATACGCAGTATTTT.

V gene TRBV28 combines with J gene TRBJ1-1, with 7 bases that match TRBD1. The J segment lost 0 bases and the V segment lost 8 bases, leaving 9 bases of the junction unmatched. The CDR3 runs 15 residues. CDR1 and CDR2 (germline): MDHEN, SYDVKM. CDR3 DNA: TGTGCCAGCGGACCTGGGGGACAGCTGAACACTGAAGCTTTCTTT. Protein product: CASGPGGQLNTEAFF.

The V call is TRBV30, the J call TRBJ2-7; D gene ambiguous. CDR3 length: 11 residues. V was pared by 2 bases and J by 3 bases, with 5 bases between. Germline V gene sequence: CDR1 GTSNPN, CDR2 SVGIG (reference sequence). The DNA for the CDR3 is TGTGCCTGGAGTCCCTACTACGAGCAGTACTTC. This sequence encodes CAWSPYYEQYF.

The J gene is TRBJ1-5, the V gene TRBV6-7; tentatively, D is TRBD1 (5 bases). TRBV6-7 is designated an ORF whose function remains uncertain. This CDR3 spans 14 amino acids. The V gene lost 10 bases and the J gene lost 0 bases, with 13 bases spanning the gap. As DNA, the CDR3 is TGTGCCACTTCCGCAGGGTATAGCAATCAGCCCCAGCATTTT. This sequence encodes CATSAGYSNQPQHF.

The rearrangement uses TRBV30 and TRBJ1-1, with D tentatively TRBD1 (6 bases). This CDR3 is built from 14 residues. CDR1 and CDR2 (germline): GTSNPN, SVGIG (reference sequence). The V end was cut by 0 bases, the J end by 10 bases, with 18 bases between. CDR3 DNA sequence: TGTGCCTGGAGTGTAGGGCTGGGGGCCGTGTCAGCTTTCTTT. This gives the protein CAWSVGLGAVSAFF.

The V and J genes are TRBV27 and TRBJ2-2; D uncertain. CDR1 and CDR2 from the germline V gene are MNHEY and SMNVEV (reference sequence). Trimming stripped 5 bases from V and 4 bases from J, with 5 bases between. CDR3 length: 12 amino acids. The CDR3 spells CASSPLTGELFF. CDR3 DNA: TGTGCCAGCAGTCCCCTCACCGGGGAGCTGTTTTTT.

This chain's CDR3 is CASSLPAGTGVDTEAFF. DNA for the CDR3: TGTGCCAGCAGTTTACCGGCCGGGACAGGGGTGGATACTGAAGCTTTCTTT. The genes are TRBV28 and TRBJ1-1; 10 bases are shared with TRBD1. The CDR3 has 17 amino acids. V shed 2 bases and J 5 bases; nucleotides not matched to a gene: 11. The germline V gene has CDR1 MDHEN and CDR2 SYDVKM. Full variable domain (rest looked up from reference TRBV28 and TRBJ1-1): DVKVTQSSRYLVKRTGEKVFLECVQDMDHENMFWYRQDPGLGLRLIYFSYDVKMKEKGDIPEGYSVSREKKERFSLILESASTNQTSMYLCASSLPAGTGVDTEAFFGQGTRLTVV.

This chain uses TRBV5-1 with TRBJ2-7; 9 nucleotides match TRBD2. V shed 0 bases, J shed 7 bases, and the junction held 5 bases outside the gene matches. Germline CDR1 and CDR2: SGHRS and YFSETQ. The CDR3 runs 14 residues. As DNA, the CDR3 is TGCGCCAGCAGCTTGGGGGAGCTAGCGGGGGAGCAGTACTTC. Translating gives CASSLGELAGEQYF.

This chain links TRBV4-2 with TRBJ2-7, with D perhaps TRBD2 (6 bases). The germline V and J ends were trimmed by 2 bases and 1 base, with 12 bases remaining between them. This CDR3 contains 15 residues. Germline V gives CDR1 LGHNA, CDR2 YNFKEQ. DNA for the CDR3: TGTGCCAGCAGCCAAACAGCGGGCCCGTCCTACGAGCAGTACTTC. Translating it yields CASSQTAGPSYEQYF.

The sample holds a few counts of this clone. This CDR3 is CASSSIRSGETQYF. The CDR3 DNA follows: TGTGCCAGCAGTTCAATCAGGAGCGGGGAGACCCAGTACTTC. This chain joins TRBV6-5 and TRBJ2-5, with D possibly matching TRBD2 (6 bases). Between the trimmed V and J ends, which lost 4 bases and 5 bases, there was a span of 14 bases. Germline CDR1 MNHEY, CDR2 SVGAGI. The CDR3 covers 14 residues.

The chain couples TRBV19 to TRBJ2-5; 10 bases align to TRBD2. After removal of 5 bases from V and 6 bases from J, the junction contained 12 bases not matched to a gene. Germline V lookup: CDR1 LNHDA, CDR2 SQIVND (reference sequence). The CDR3 runs 16 residues. The CDR3 nucleotides are TGTGCCAGTAGTCCCAGTTTAACTAGCGGGATGCAGACCCAGTACTTC. This gives the protein CASSPSLTSGMQTQYF.

This clone was detected once. V gene TRBV11-1 combines with J gene TRBJ2-7; the D gene is possibly TRBD1 (5 bases). The V end was cut by 5 bases, the J end by 4 bases, with 15 bases between. This CDR3 has 14 amino acids. Per germline, CDR1 SGHAT and CDR2 FQDESV (reference sequence). The chain's CDR3 is CASSRTLRGYEQYF. CDR3 sequence (DNA): TGTGCCAGCAGCCGGACCCTAAGGGGTTACGAGCAGTACTTC.

J is TRBJ2-7 and V is TRBV15; D may be TRBD1 (5 bases). Per germline, CDR1 LNHNV and CDR2 YYDKDF (reference sequence). The CDR3 is 16 amino acids. Trimming took off 5 bases at V and 4 bases at J, with 21 bases between the two ends. Written as DNA, the CDR3 is TGTGCCACCAGCCCCTCGAATAGACAGAAACCATACGAGCAGTACTTC. The encoded protein is CATSPSNRQKPYEQYF.

This chain joins TRBV2 and TRBJ2-5; 15 bases fit TRBD2. Per the germline V gene, CDR1 is SNHLY and CDR2 is FYNNEI. The J segment lost 9 bases and the V segment lost 9 bases, leaving 2 bases of the junction unmatched. This CDR3 spans 12 amino acids. CDR3 in amino acids: CARRTSGGAQYF. DNA of the CDR3: TGTGCCAGACGGACTAGCGGGGGGGCCCAGTACTTC.

The gene calls are TRBV6-5 and TRBJ2-5; D ambiguous. Per the germline V gene, CDR1 is MNHEY and CDR2 is SVGAGI. CDR3 size: 14 residues. V was clipped by 0 bases and J by 2 bases, with 7 bases between them. DNA for the CDR3: TGTGCCAGCAGTTACTCGGCGACTCAAGAGACCCAGTACTTC. Amino acids: CASSYSATQETQYF.

The chain recombines TRBV10-3 with TRBJ2-2, with a weak D call TRBD2 (7 bases). V dropped 4 bases and J dropped 6 bases, with 12 bases sitting between them. The CDR3 totals 14 residues. CDR1 is ENHRY, CDR2 SYGVKD, per germline. CDR3 residues: CAISGGGHPGELFF. DNA of the CDR3: TGTGCCATCAGTGGCGGGGGCCACCCCGGGGAGCTGTTTTTT.

CDR3: CASSFGSLGSDTQYF. The CDR3, as DNA: TGCGCCAGCAGCTTCGGCTCACTGGGCTCAGATACGCAGTATTTT. J is TRBJ2-3 and V is TRBV5-1; D is ambiguous. This CDR3 has 15 residues. Trimming pared 2 bases from V and 4 bases from J, leaving 14 bases between. Looked up from germline, CDR1 is SGHRS and CDR2 is YFSETQ.

V and J are TRBV7-9 and TRBJ2-2, with 11 bases that match TRBD1. The CDR3 spans 15 residues. The ends lost 5 bases at V and 7 bases at J; junction bases unmatched: 6. CDR1 SEHNR and CDR2 FQNEAQ come from the germline V gene (reference sequence). The chain's CDR3 is CASSRDRGFNGELFF. The CDR3 DNA reads as TGTGCCAGCAGCCGGGACAGGGGGTTTAACGGGGAGCTGTTTTTT.

The sample holds one count of this clone. J is TRBJ2-1 and V is TRBV9, with D unclear. The CDR3 has 12 amino acids. The V end lost 7 bases, the J end lost 8 bases, and 13 bases lay between the germline ends. CDR1 is SGDLS and CDR2 is YYNGEE in the germline V gene. In DNA, the CDR3 is TGTGCCAGCGGTTCACTAAGCCATGAGCAGTTCTTC. As protein: CASGSLSHEQFF.

The chain uses TRBV5-1 and TRBJ2-7; TRBD2 matches at 7 bases. V shed 0 bases, J shed 0 bases, and the junction held 6 bases outside the gene matches. The CDR3 has 16 residues. CDR1 is SGHRS and CDR2 is YFSETQ in the germline V gene. The CDR3 DNA reads as TGCGCCAGCAGCTTGGCCTGGGGAGGGAACTCCTACGAGCAGTACTTC. Residues: CASSLAWGGNSYEQYF.

DNA of the CDR3: TGTGCCAGCAGTTACTCGCTGGGGGCCAACACTGAAGCTTTCTTT. Translating it yields CASSYSLGANTEAFF. The chain is built from TRBV6-5 and TRBJ1-1; tentatively, D is TRBD1 (6 bases). V was shortened by 0 bases and J by 2 bases, with 10 bases between the two germline ends. Germline CDR1 MNHEY, CDR2 SVGAGI. This CDR3 region has 15 residues.

J is TRBJ2-5 and V is TRBV10-2; the match to TRBD2 covers 13 bases. Per germline, CDR1 WSHSY and CDR2 SAAADI. J gave up 1 base and V 2 bases, and 13 bases lay outside the gene matches. This CDR3 has 20 residues. DNA of the CDR3: TGCGCCAGCAGTGAGCCCGCGACTAGCGGGGGGCCGCTCTTCCAAGAGACCCAGTACTTC. Its protein product is CASSEPATSGGPLFQETQYF.